This T cell receptor beta chain emerged from a study of monozygotic twins with cystic fibrosis. Produced via immunoSEQ multiplex PCR; TCRdb's table is partial and in-frame only. Of some 26,000 clones in the sample, roughly 90% were seen once. CDR1 is SGHRS, CDR2 YFSETQ, per germline. V was clipped by 4 bases and J by 4 bases; unmatched bases: 11. The CDR3 extends over 16 amino acids. The receptor was isolated from a girl aged 2 to 9 with cystic fibrosis. The material sequenced was blood. The V call is TRBV5-1, the J call TRBJ1-2; TRBD1 matches 9 bases. The CDR3 is CASSTTGGGSAYGYTF. Here the CDR3 DNA reads TGCGCCAGCAGCACCACAGGGGGCGGGTCTGCCTATGGCTACACCTTC. The complete variable domain, with remaining parts taken from reference TRBV5-1 and TRBJ1-2, reads KAGVTQTPRYLIKTRGQQVTLSCSPISGHRSVSWYQQTPGQGLQFLFEYFSETQRNKGNFPGRFSGRQFSNSRSEMNVSTLELGDSALYLCASSTTGGGSAYGYTFGSGTRLTVV.